A single sample is the source of the 29 T cell receptor beta chains below, sequenced in a study of cytomegalovirus exposure and HLA in healthy donors. The primer mix had 60 Vbeta and 13 Jbeta primers. The data were produced by immunoSEQ multiplex PCR, yet TCRdb's version contains in-frame clones alone and is incomplete. This sample has some 120,000 clones, with 65% to 80% found just once. The sequencing sample was made of PBMCs. Receptor source: a female donor in good health and CMV-seronegative.

In this sample, this clone turned up once. The CDR3 loop is CASSVGRDRGEQYF. CDR3 coding DNA: TGTGCCAGCAGCGTAGGACGGGACAGGGGCGAGCAGTACTTC. This sequence joins TRBV9 and TRBJ2-7; 10 positions agree with TRBD1. The CDR3 loop spans 14 amino acids. From germline, CDR1 is SGDLS and CDR2 YYNGEE. The ends lost 0 bases at V and 6 bases at J; junction bases unmatched: 3.

The chain is built from TRBV30 and TRBJ1-2; maybe TRBD1 (5 bases). There are 10 residues in the CDR3. With 5 bases removed from V and 14 bases from J, the gap between germline ends came to 15 bases. Germline CDR1 and CDR2: GTSNPN and SVGIG (reference sequence). The CDR3 sequence: CAWWRDCVTF. CDR3 DNA: TGTGCCTGGTGGAGGGACTGCGTAACCTTC.

The table lists this clone with a count of one. The chain links TRBV10-3 to TRBJ2-1, with 13 bases that match TRBD2. Germline CDR1 ENHRY, CDR2 SYGVKD. V dropped 3 bases and J dropped 5; count of bases not matched to a gene: 1. The CDR3 is made up of 15 amino acids. CDR3 amino acids: CAISEGTSGNNEQFF. CDR3 bases: TGTGCCATCAGTGAAGGGACTAGCGGGAACAATGAGCAGTTCTTC.

The chain employs TRBV28 and TRBJ2-7, with D uncertain. With 2 bases removed from V and 2 bases from J, the gap between germline ends came to 13 bases. Germline loops: CDR1 MDHEN, CDR2 SYDVKM. The CDR3 is 15 residues long. The CDR3 bases are TGTGCCAGCAGTTTACCCGCAGGCGCGACCTACGAGCAGTACTTC. Protein sequence: CASSLPAGATYEQYF.

The chain couples TRBV9 to TRBJ1-2, with a weak D call TRBD1 (6 bases). From germline, CDR1 is SGDLS and CDR2 YYNGEE. The CDR3 is made up of 12 amino acids. V dropped 5 bases and J dropped 7 bases, with 12 bases sitting between them. DNA of the CDR3: TGTGCCAGCAGACATACAGGGACTGGCTACACCTTC. Translation gives CASRHTGTGYTF.

The V and J genes are TRBV27 and TRBJ2-6; 8 bases line up with TRBD1. The CDR3 has 15 residues. The V and J ends lost 6 bases and 0 bases, in that order; junction bases with no gene match: 1. CDR1 and CDR2 from the germline V gene are MNHEY and SMNVEV (reference sequence). The CDR3 region is CASRTGGSGANVLTF. In nucleotides, the CDR3 is TGTGCCAGCAGAACAGGGGGCTCTGGGGCCAACGTCCTGACTTTC.

The gene calls are TRBV5-6 and TRBJ1-5; 7 bases align to TRBD1. V lost 3 bases, J lost 11 bases, and 14 bases stayed unmatched. Germline V gives CDR1 SGHDT, CDR2 YYEEEE. The CDR3 is made up of 15 amino acids. This CDR3 reads CASSSRTGGLGAQHF. The CDR3 DNA follows: TGTGCCAGCAGCTCCAGGACAGGTGGTCTTGGGGCCCAGCATTTT.

The rearrangement uses TRBV10-3 and TRBJ2-2; D is undetermined. The CDR3 contains 13 residues. CDR1 is ENHRY and CDR2 is SYGVKD in the germline V gene. V lost 8 bases to trimming and J lost 1 base, with 8 bases between them. CDR3 region: CAIGPRNTGELFF. The CDR3 DNA is TGTGCCATCGGCCCCAGGAACACCGGGGAGCTGTTTTTT.

In this sample, this clone turned up a few times. The CDR3 loop reads CSASRVDTQYF. CDR3 nucleotide sequence: TGCAGTGCTAGCAGGGTGGATACGCAGTATTTT. The chain recombines TRBV20-1 with TRBJ2-3, with D maybe TRBD1 (5 bases). The CDR3 totals 11 residues. V was cut by 3 bases and J by 6 bases, with 7 bases left in between. From germline, CDR1 is DFQATT and CDR2 SNEGSKA (reference sequence).

The V and J genes are TRBV5-1 and TRBJ1-2; 8 bases agree with TRBD1. V trimming: 5 bases; J trimming: 4 bases; junction bases outside the gene matches: 13. The CDR3 runs 16 residues. CDR1 is SGHRS, CDR2 YFSETQ, per germline. Here the CDR3 DNA reads TGCGCCAGCAGTCTAAAGATGCAGGGGGCTCTCTATGGCTACACCTTC. Its translation is CASSLKMQGALYGYTF.

CDR3 nucleotide sequence: TGTGCCAGCAGCTTCTCGACAAAGACAGCTTATAGCAATCAGCCCCAGCATTTT. As protein: CASSFSTKTAYSNQPQHF. The rearrangement joins TRBV5-6 to TRBJ1-5; tentatively, D is TRBD1 (5 bases). V was clipped by 2 bases and J by 0 bases, with 18 bases between them. The CDR3 length is 18 residues. The V gene's germline CDR1 is SGHDT and CDR2 YYEEEE.

The V and J genes are TRBV27 and TRBJ2-7; 13 bases agree with TRBD2. Trimming cost V 5 bases and J 5 bases; bases outside gene matches: 6. Germline V gene sequence: CDR1 MNHEY, CDR2 SMNVEV (reference sequence). The length of the CDR3 is 15 residues. The CDR3, as DNA: TGTGCCAGCAGTCAACTAGCGGGGGGGCCCAACGAGCAGTACTTC. It encodes CASSQLAGGPNEQYF.

V usage is TRBV6-4 and J usage is TRBJ1-5; tentative D call: TRBD1 (5 bases). The CDR3 has 13 residues. The V end lost 6 bases, the J end lost 6 bases, and 12 bases lay between the germline ends. Germline CDR1 and CDR2: MRHNA and SNTAGT. The CDR3 coding sequence is TGTGCCAGCAGGGGGGGGTGGGGTCAGCCCCAGCATTTT. Protein: CASRGGWGQPQHF.

The J gene is TRBJ2-7, the V gene TRBV27; D remains unclear. Trimming removed 1 base at V and 2 bases at J, with 6 bases between. This CDR3 has 13 amino acids. Germline assignment: CDR1 MNHEY and CDR2 SMNVEV (reference sequence). CDR3 sequence: CASSLYLTYEQYF. As DNA, the CDR3 is TGTGCCAGCAGTTTATACCTAACCTACGAGCAGTACTTC.

This clone has a single count. The rearrangement uses TRBV2 and TRBJ1-2, with 9 bases identical to TRBD1. J lost 4 bases, V lost 1 base, and 4 bases had no gene match. Germline CDR1 reads SNHLY; CDR2 reads FYNNEI. The CDR3 runs to 15 residues. The CDR3 region has the DNA TGTGCCAGCAGTGAAGACAGGGGGCAGGGCTATGGCTACACCTTC. Translating gives CASSEDRGQGYGYTF. Drawing the rest from reference TRBV2 and TRBJ1-2, the complete variable domain is EPEVTQTPSHQVTQMGQEVILRCVPISNHLYFYWYRQILGQKVEFLVSFYNNEISEKSEIFDDQFSVERPDGSNFTLKIRSTKLEDSAMYFCASSEDRGQGYGYTFGSGTRLTVV.

The chain joins TRBV2 to TRBJ2-5, with TRBD2 as a possible D gene (5 bases). Deletions cut 4 bases from V and 2 bases from J, with 11 bases between. CDR3 length: 14 residues. Germline assignment: CDR1 SNHLY and CDR2 FYNNEI. CDR3 bases: TGTGCCAGCAGTGGCTCGAGGGTTCAAGAGACCCAGTACTTC. It encodes CASSGSRVQETQYF.

This chain joins TRBV5-6 and TRBJ1-1; D ambiguous. The CDR3 covers 15 residues. CDR1 SGHDT and CDR2 YYEEEE come from the germline V gene. The V end was cut by 3 bases, the J end by 5 bases, with 17 bases between. CDR3 sequence reads: CASSSEMARRTEAFF. The CDR3 nucleotides are TGTGCCAGCAGCTCAGAGATGGCGCGGAGGACTGAAGCTTTCTTT.

This clone was recorded only once. This chain connects TRBV5-6 to TRBJ2-5; 7 bases map to TRBD2. The J call could be wrong; TRBJ2-7 is a better fit for the DNA end. The germline V gene has CDR1 SGHDT and CDR2 YYEEEE. CDR3 size: 13 residues. In DNA form, the CDR3 reads TGTGCCAGCAGCTTGGGGGGGGGATACGAGCAGTACTTC. Translation gives CASSLGGGYEQYF.

V and J are TRBV2 and TRBJ2-3, with TRBD1 identical over 8 bases. The CDR3 consists of 17 residues. J lost 6 bases, V lost 1 base, and 12 bases had no gene match. The germline CDR1 and CDR2 sequences are SNHLY and FYNNEI. Here the CDR3 DNA reads TGTGCCAGCAGTGAAGTTCGGGACAGGATAGGGAGGGATACGCAGTATTTT. The encoded protein is CASSEVRDRIGRDTQYF.

This clone was detected only once. J is TRBJ2-1 and V is TRBV2; 8 bases match TRBD2. Germline V CDR1 and CDR2: SNHLY, FYNNEI. The length of the CDR3 is 14 residues. Trimming at V came to 7 bases and at J to 2 bases, leaving 4 bases not matched to a gene. The CDR3 DNA sequence: TGTGCCAGCATCCAGGGACTAGCCTACAATGAGCAGTTCTTC. This encodes CASIQGLAYNEQFF. Supplemented by reference TRBV2 and TRBJ2-1, the full variable domain reads EPEVTQTPSHQVTQMGQEVILRCVPISNHLYFYWYRQILGQKVEFLVSFYNNEISEKSEIFDDQFSVERPDGSNFTLKIRSTKLEDSAMYFCASIQGLAYNEQFFGPGTRLTVL.

This clone has just a few counts. This chain joins TRBV7-9 and TRBJ1-1, with 10 bases lining up with TRBD1. With V trimmed by 3 bases and J by 7 bases, 2 bases remained unmatched. This CDR3 is built from 13 residues. Germline CDR1 and CDR2: SEHNR and FQNEAQ (reference sequence). CDR3 residues: CASSFDRGLEAFF. The CDR3 coding sequence is TGTGCCAGCAGCTTTGACAGGGGGCTTGAAGCTTTCTTT.

The rearrangement links TRBV5-1 to TRBJ2-7, with D tentatively TRBD2 (6 bases). Germline loops: CDR1 SGHRS, CDR2 YFSETQ. CDR3 length: 15 amino acids. Trimming took off 4 bases at V and 3 bases at J, with 17 bases between the two ends. CDR3 residues: CASSGRGFGYYEQYF. For the CDR3, the DNA is TGCGCCAGCAGCGGGCGGGGATTCGGCTACTACGAGCAGTACTTC.

This clone was observed a single time. The chain joins TRBV19 to TRBJ1-1; D not resolved. The V gene lost 0 bases and the J gene lost 1 base, with 9 bases spanning the gap. CDR1 and CDR2 (germline): LNHDA, SQIVND (reference sequence). The CDR3 length is 15 residues. The CDR3 DNA is TGTGCCAGTAGTATAGATGCAGGAGGGAACACTGAAGCTTTCTTT. This gives the protein CASSIDAGGNTEAFF. Full variable domain (outside the CDR3, taken from reference TRBV19 and TRBJ1-1): DGGITQSPKYLFRKEGQNVTLSCEQNLNHDAMYWYRQDPGQGLRLIYYSQIVNDFQKGDIAEGYSVSREKKESFPLTVTSAQKNPTAFYLCASSIDAGGNTEAFFGQGTRLTVV.

This sequence joins TRBV6-1 and TRBJ1-4; D ambiguous. Trimming cost V 6 bases and J 4 bases, with 6 bases left between them. Germline V gives CDR1 MNHNS, CDR2 SASEGT. The CDR3 consists of 12 residues. Here the CDR3 reads CASRTINEKLFF. The CDR3 DNA reads as TGTGCCAGCAGGACAATTAATGAAAAACTGTTTTTT.

This clone was seen a few times. The sample contains more than one DNA sequence encoding this CDR3. The DNA of the CDR3 is TGTGCCAGCTCGGGGAGCTCCTACAATGAGCAGTTCTTC. Protein sequence: CASSGSSYNEQFF. This chain connects TRBV6-5 to TRBJ2-1; possibly TRBD2 for D (5 bases). In germline, CDR1 is MNHEY, CDR2 SVGAGI. The CDR3 runs 13 residues. Trimming cost V 8 bases and J 0 bases, with 8 bases left between them.

This sequence joins TRBV5-1 and TRBJ2-1, with TRBD2 identical over 10 bases. Germline V lookup: CDR1 SGHRS, CDR2 YFSETQ. V lost 4 bases to trimming and J lost 8 bases; unmatched junction nucleotides: 15. The CDR3 covers 17 residues. The CDR3 DNA sequence: TGCGCCAGCAGCGCAATTCATGCTAGCGGGGGCGGCGATGAGCAGTTCTTC. It encodes CASSAIHASGGGDEQFF.

The J gene is TRBJ1-3, the V gene TRBV6-5; perhaps TRBD1 as D (5 bases). This CDR3 is built from 12 residues. Trimming pared 6 bases from V and 6 bases from J, leaving 9 bases between. Germline V gene data show CDR1 as MNHEY and CDR2 as SVGAGI. The CDR3 protein is CASRAGLNTIYF. The CDR3 region has the DNA TGTGCCAGCAGAGCGGGGCTAAACACCATATATTTT.

This clone has only one observation. The chain is built from TRBV7-9 and TRBJ2-3, with TRBD2 identical over 13 bases. The CDR3 covers 16 residues. Losses at the gene ends were 2 bases for V and 6 bases for J; bases not matched to a gene: 5. CDR1 is SEHNR, CDR2 FQNEAQ, per germline (reference sequence). CDR3 sequence: CASSLTSGGAMDTQYF. CDR3 nucleotide sequence: TGTGCCAGCAGCTTAACTAGCGGGGGGGCAATGGATACGCAGTATTTT.

This chain connects TRBV6-6 to TRBJ2-1, with unresolved D. There are 12 residues in the CDR3. Trimming removed 1 base from V and 9 bases from J, with 7 bases in between. CDR1 MNHNY and CDR2 SVGAGI come from the germline V gene (reference sequence). The CDR3 sequence is CASSYFWAEQFF. The CDR3 coding sequence is TGTGCCAGCAGTTACTTCTGGGCTGAGCAGTTCTTC.